This record covers a single T cell receptor beta chain. What it binds is unknown. From germline, CDR1 is SGHDT and CDR2 YYEEEE. V dropped 2 bases and J dropped 7 bases, with 16 bases sitting between them. The CDR3 is 15 residues long. The data are from a study of early T cells in non-severe SARS-CoV-2 infection. Looking at the study overall: Alpha and beta chains were unpaired, from unsorted whole-blood bulk RNA.

Findings and limits, study-wide: Matches to VDJdb favored anti-spike CD8 responses and missed private and CD4 specificities.

In the library, individual cDNA molecules carried attached unique molecular identifiers. TCRdb re-derived calls from the 5' RACE reads in MiXCR, one entry per CDR3 protein. Of about 56,000 distinct CDR3 sequences listed, about 14% are singletons. The V and J genes are TRBV5-6 and TRBJ1-5; D possibly corresponds to TRBD1 (6 bases). Source: whole blood, taken at baseline. This TCR came from an adult who was a healthcare worker with PCR-confirmed SARS-CoV-2 infection or an uninfected control (not recorded which). This CDR3 reads CASSFYSGARQPQHF. The CDR3 coding sequence is TGTGCCAGCAGCTTTTATTCAGGGGCCCGCCAGCCCCAGCATTTT.